This T cell receptor (beta chain) was profiled in a study of memory CD4+ T cells and cytomegalovirus serostatus. Note on this clone: Its antigen is still unknown.

This table comes from immunoSEQ multiplex PCR, and its TCRdb copy is limited to in-frame clones, with some not included. This sample has 50,000 to 70,000 clones, with 70% to 80% found just once. This CDR3 region has 13 residues. Germline CDR1 and CDR2: MDHEN and SYDVKM. V lost 4 bases and J lost 4; bases outside the gene matches: 1. The sort gate was single viable CD3+CD4+CD8-CD45RO+ cells for memory CD4+ T cells. Donors' CMV status reflects serum IgG against pp150, pp28, p38, p52. CD4+ T cells were isolated by positive magnetic selection. Notes on the study in general: Each of 65 to 70 CMV-associated TCRbeta sequences occurred in one to five individuals. The CMV-associated TCR signature appears largely within the CD4+ memory repertoire.

Input material: memory CD4+ T cells from blood. V gene TRBV28 combines with J gene TRBJ1-5; 7 bases are shared with TRBD1. The TCR comes from an adult in good health and CMV-seronegative. The CDR3 protein is CASSYRGNQPQHF. The CDR3 bases are TGTGCCAGCAGTTACAGGGGTAATCAGCCCCAGCATTTT.